These T cell receptor beta chains were read from a single sample in a study of response to subunit inactivated influenza vaccine. TCRdb redid the calling of the RT-PCR reads with MiXCR, one entry per CDR3 protein. This sample has more than 700,000 distinct CDR3 sequences, with 20% to 25% found just once. This specimen was PBMCs from blood, taken roughly 5 days after vaccination. These receptors came from a man aged 50-59 years who received an inactivated influenza vaccine. Each CDR3 is given with its conserved first and last residue. D genes are given only for firm matches. The listing skips clone size in some rows; elsewhere it reads once, few, many or a size class.

>TRBD1|TRBJ2-7|.|TRBV28
CASSRAGTGYEQYF
TGTGCCAGCAGTCGGGCCGGGACAGGCTACGAGCAGTACTTC
>TRBD2|TRBJ2-5|.|TRBV6-2/TRBV6-3
CASRGGLAGAQETQYF
TGTGCCAGCAGAGGGGGACTAGCGGGGGCTCAAGAGACCCAGTACTTC
>TRBD2|TRBJ2-5|.|TRBV29-1
CSYDGGGETQYF
TGCAGCTATGACGGGGGGGGAGAGACCCAGTACTTC
>TRBD1|TRBJ2-1|few|TRBV7-9
CASSGQEGQGHNEQFF
TGTGCCAGCAGCGGACAAGAAGGACAGGGGCACAATGAGCAGTTCTTC
>.|TRBJ2-1|.|TRBV24-1
CATSDRTESSYNEQFF
TGTGCCACCAGTGACAGGACGGAGAGCTCCTACAATGAGCAGTTCTTC
>.|TRBJ2-7|.|TRBV29-1
CSVGPDGYEQYF
TGCAGCGTTGGCCCGGACGGGTACGAGCAGTACTTC
>.|TRBJ2-3|.|TRBV6-2/TRBV6-3
CASTGSGADTQYF
TGTGCCAGCACCGGGAGTGGGGCAGATACGCAGTATTTT
>TRBD1|TRBJ2-1|.|TRBV6-5
CASSYSIGGQGAYNEQFF
TGTGCCAGCAGTTACTCGATAGGGGGCCAGGGGGCTTACAATGAGCAGTTCTTC
>TRBD1|TRBJ1-5|.|TRBV20-1
CSARETMDRGNSNQPQHF
TGCAGTGCTAGAGAGACGATGGACAGGGGGAATAGCAATCAGCCCCAGCATTTT
>.|TRBJ1-1|.|TRBV12-3/TRBV12-4
CASSSQALNTEAFF
TGTGCCAGCAGTTCCCAGGCCCTGAACACTGAAGCTTTCTTT
>TRBD2|TRBJ2-1|few|TRBV5-8
CASLTGTSVYNEQFF
TGTGCCAGTCTCACCGGGACTAGCGTCTACAATGAGCAGTTCTTC
>.|TRBJ1-6|.|TRBV9
CASSVEGRHNSPLHF
TGTGCCAGCAGCGTAGAGGGACGGCATAATTCACCCCTCCACTTT
>.|TRBJ2-1|.|TRBV7-2
CASSPTVEQFF
TGTGCCAGCAGCCCGACTGTAGAGCAGTTCTTC
>.|TRBJ2-7|many|TRBV28
CASSSPLSHEQYF
TGTGCCAGCAGTTCACCCCTTTCCCACGAGCAGTACTTC
>.|TRBJ2-3|.|TRBV20-1
CSASGGAFGLDTQYF
TGCAGTGCTAGTGGGGGGGCTTTTGGTCTCGATACGCAGTATTTT
>.|TRBJ1-5|few|TRBV20-1
CSARDLRVNQPQHF
TGCAGTGCTAGAGATCTGAGAGTTAATCAGCCCCAGCATTTT
>.|TRBJ1-1|few|TRBV6-5
CASSYLPGGNTEAFF
TGTGCCAGCAGTTACCTCCCGGGGGGAAACACTGAAGCTTTCTTT
>.|TRBJ2-7|.|TRBV3-1
CASSQVGGTEQYF
TGTGCCAGCAGCCAAGTTGGGGGAACCGAGCAGTACTTC
>.|TRBJ1-2|.|TRBV29-1
CSVSGQLNNYGYTF
TGCAGCGTGTCCGGACAGCTAAACAACTATGGCTACACCTTC
>.|TRBJ2-1|.|TRBV10-3
CAISESLEGHYNERFF
TGTGCCATCAGTGAGTCGTTGGAGGGCCACTACAATGAGCGGTTCTTC
>.|TRBJ1-1|few|TRBV7-2
CASSLEPVMNTEAFF
TGTGCCAGCAGCTTAGAGCCCGTCATGAACACTGAAGCTTTCTTT
>.|TRBJ1-2|.|TRBV3-1
CASSQGTGRGGYGYTF
TGTGCCAGCAGCCAAGGTACAGGGCGCGGCGGCTATGGCTACACCTTC
>.|TRBJ2-7|few|TRBV27
CASRGSTYEQYF
TGTGCCAGCAGGGGTAGCACCTACGAGCAGTACTTC
>.|TRBJ2-7|.|TRBV20-1
CSARDVVDEQYF
TGCAGTGCTAGAGATGTGGTGGACGAGCAGTACTTC
>.|TRBJ1-1|.|TRBV6-5
CAAGHGTTEAFF
TGTGCCGCAGGACACGGAACAACTGAAGCTTTCTTT
>TRBD1|TRBJ2-5|few|TRBV28
CASRMSAGTGSLETQYF
TGTGCCAGCCGTATGAGTGCCGGGACAGGGAGTTTGGAGACCCAGTACTTC
>.|TRBJ2-5|.|TRBV3-1
CASSQDPDGTPQETQYF
TGTGCCAGCAGCCAAGATCCCGACGGGACACCCCAAGAGACCCAGTACTTC
>TRBD2|TRBJ2-1|few|TRBV29-1
CSVEPSSGRANNEQFF
TGCAGCGTTGAACCAAGTAGCGGGAGGGCTAATAATGAGCAGTTCTTC
>.|TRBJ1-2|.|TRBV29-1
CSVEDLGRSYGYTF
TGCAGCGTTGAAGATCTTGGCAGGAGCTATGGCTACACCTTC
>TRBD2|TRBJ2-1|few|TRBV28
CASRHGRLAGNWNEQFF
TGTGCCAGCAGGCACGGGAGACTAGCGGGAAATTGGAATGAGCAGTTCTTC
>.|TRBJ1-2|few|TRBV4-3
CASSQGGSGRVYGYTF
TGCGCCAGCAGCCAAGGAGGTTCAGGGCGGGTCTATGGCTACACCTTC
>.|TRBJ2-5|.|TRBV5-5
CASSLVAPIVQETQYF
TGTGCCAGCAGCTTGGTTGCGCCTATAGTCCAAGAGACCCAGTACTTC
>TRBD1|TRBJ2-7|.|TRBV20-1
CSARDTGVRNEQYF
TGCAGTGCTAGAGATACAGGGGTAAGAAACGAGCAGTACTTC
>TRBD1|TRBJ1-1|few|TRBV7-2
CASSPGTGGAFF
TGTGCCAGCAGCCCCGGGACAGGGGGAGCTTTCTTT
>.|TRBJ2-1|.|TRBV5-1
CASSLERGSEQFF
TGCGCCAGCAGCTTGGAACGGGGTAGTGAGCAGTTCTTC
>.|TRBJ2-1|many|TRBV11-2
CASSLGSSEEFF
TGTGCCAGCAGCTTGGGCTCTAGCGAGGAGTTCTTC
>.|TRBJ2-1|few|TRBV7-8
CASSWDIHEQFF
TGTGCCAGCAGCTGGGACATCCATGAGCAGTTCTTC
>.|TRBJ1-2|few|TRBV25-1
CASSHPTGASYGYTF
TGTGCCAGCAGTCACCCCACCGGGGCCTCATATGGCTACACCTTC
>.|TRBJ1-2|few|TRBV7-2
CASSHPRRFLGYTF
TGTGCCAGCAGCCACCCCCGAAGGTTCCTTGGCTACACCTTC
>.|TRBJ1-1|.|TRBV6-5
CASSYSRREGVNTEAFF
TGTGCCAGCAGTTACTCACGCAGGGAGGGGGTGAACACTGAAGCTTTCTTT
>TRBD1|TRBJ2-2|.|TRBV6-2/TRBV6-3
CASTVRGQAIGIGELFF
TGTGCCAGCACCGTTCGGGGACAGGCAATCGGGATCGGGGAGCTGTTTTTT
>TRBD2|TRBJ2-3|few|TRBV6-1
CASDPGLASTDTQYF
TGTGCCAGCGACCCGGGACTAGCAAGCACAGATACGCAGTATTTT
>.|TRBJ2-1|few|TRBV7-4
CASSVRWGSGYNEQFF
TGTGCCAGCAGCGTAAGATGGGGCAGCGGTTACAATGAGCAGTTCTTC
>TRBD2|TRBJ2-7|.|TRBV11-2
CASSYGEGREQYF
TGTGCCAGCAGCTACGGGGAGGGCCGGGAGCAGTACTTC
>.|TRBJ2-3|.|TRBV6-1
CASSALRDKVSTDTQYF
TGTGCCAGCAGTGCCCTCCGGGACAAAGTCAGCACAGATACGCAGTATTTT
>TRBD2|TRBJ2-2|few|TRBV12-3/TRBV12-4
CASSGTSGGNTGELFF
TGTGCCAGCAGCGGGACTAGCGGGGGAAACACCGGGGAGCTGTTTTTT
>.|TRBJ1-1|many|TRBV6-1
CASRGGGSTEAFF
TGTGCCAGCAGGGGGGGCGGGAGTACTGAAGCTTTCTTT
>.|TRBJ2-1|.|TRBV7-2
CASSRRYSLNEQFF
TGTGCCAGCAGCCGTAGATATAGTCTCAATGAGCAGTTCTTC
>.|TRBJ1-4|few|TRBV10-3
CAISEGPLRALNEKLFF
TGTGCCATCAGTGAAGGACCCCTCAGGGCCCTTAATGAAAAACTGTTTTTT
>.|TRBJ2-1|.|TRBV20-1
CSANQRRGKVFF
TGCAGTGCTAACCAACGGCGGGGAAAGGTGTTCTTC
>.|TRBJ2-4|.|TRBV5-1
CASSLEGRGDIQYF
TGCGCCAGCAGCTTGGAGGGGAGAGGAGACATTCAGTACTTC
>.|TRBJ2-1|.|TRBV4-3
CASSQDHSGVRVQFF
TGCGCCAGCAGCCAAGATCATTCGGGCGTGAGAGTGCAGTTCTTC
>TRBD2|TRBJ2-1|.|TRBV12-3/TRBV12-4
CASSLYGTKLGHEQFF
TGTGCCAGCAGTTTATACGGGACTAAATTGGGGCATGAGCAGTTCTTC
>TRBD1|TRBJ2-5|many|TRBV6-1
CASRTGGIGETQYF
TGTGCCAGCAGAACAGGGGGAATTGGCGAGACCCAGTACTTC